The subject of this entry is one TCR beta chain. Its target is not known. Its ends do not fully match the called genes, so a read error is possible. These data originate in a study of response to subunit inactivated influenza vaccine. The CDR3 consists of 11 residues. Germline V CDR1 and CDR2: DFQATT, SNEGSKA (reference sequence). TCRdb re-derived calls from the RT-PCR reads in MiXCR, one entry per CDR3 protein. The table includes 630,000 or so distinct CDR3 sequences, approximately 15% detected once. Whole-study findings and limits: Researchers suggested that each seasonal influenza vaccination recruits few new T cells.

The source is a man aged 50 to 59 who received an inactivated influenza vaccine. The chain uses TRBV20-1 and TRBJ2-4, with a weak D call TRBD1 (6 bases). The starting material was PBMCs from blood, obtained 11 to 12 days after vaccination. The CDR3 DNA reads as TGCAGTGCTAGACTTATACAGGGAATTACCTTC. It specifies CSARLIQGITF.